The 29 T cell receptor beta chains presented below share a single source sample, sequenced in a study of cytomegalovirus exposure and HLA in healthy donors. The PCR used 60 Vbeta and 13 Jbeta primers. The table came from immunoSEQ multiplex PCR; TCRdb's copy has only in-frame clones and leaves some out. The sample contains about 120,000 clones, 65% to 85% of which appear only once. The sample taken for sequencing was PBMCs. All receptors derive from a woman between 40 and 55 years old in good health and CMV-seropositive.

V and J are TRBV4-1 and TRBJ2-7; 7 positions agree with TRBD1. Unmatched junction bases numbered 8, after V lost 0 bases and J lost 3 bases. Germline values: CDR1 MGHRA, CDR2 YSYEKL. The CDR3 sequence is 16 residues long. DNA for the CDR3: TGCGCCAGCAGCCAAGACCGCAGGGGGTATGTCTACGAGCAGTACTTC. Translation gives CASSQDRRGYVYEQYF.

The chain recombines TRBV29-1 with TRBJ1-2; no reliable D call. Per the germline V gene, CDR1 is SQVTM and CDR2 is ANQGSEA. The CDR3 totals 13 residues. V dropped 0 bases and J dropped 9 bases, with 14 bases sitting between them. In nucleotides, the CDR3 is TGCAGCGTTGAAGAAGAGCAGGAATACCGCTACACCTTC. It translates to CSVEEEQEYRYTF.

The DNA of the CDR3 is TGTGCCAGCGGGGCAGGGTGGAAGAACACTGAAGCTTTCTTT. As protein: CASGAGWKNTEAFF. The chain uses TRBV9 and TRBJ1-1, with a possible D match to TRBD1 (5 bases). The CDR3 consists of 14 residues. Trimming took 7 bases from V and 1 from J, leaving 14 bases between them. Germline V gene lookup returns CDR1 SGDLS and CDR2 YYNGEE.

The chain links TRBV11-2 to TRBJ2-7; TRBD1 agrees at 7 bases. The CDR3 has 15 amino acids. The V gene's germline CDR1 is SGHAT and CDR2 FQNNGV. The J segment lost 2 bases and the V segment lost 4 bases, leaving 8 bases of the junction unmatched. In DNA, the CDR3 is TGTGCCAGCAGCTCCGGGACAGCGGTAACCTACGAGCAGTACTTC. It specifies CASSSGTAVTYEQYF.

The V gene is TRBV4-3, the J gene TRBJ2-1; 8 bases match TRBD2. This CDR3 is 16 amino acids long. V lost 2 bases and J lost 2; bases outside the gene matches: 5. Germline V gene data show CDR1 as LGHNA and CDR2 as YSLEER. The CDR3: CASSQYGGRTYNEQFF. CDR3 nucleotide sequence: TGCGCCAGCAGCCAATACGGCGGGAGGACCTACAATGAGCAGTTCTTC.

The chain recombines TRBV4-3 with TRBJ2-1; 8 bases fit TRBD2. The V and J ends lost 3 bases and 9 bases, in that order; junction bases with no gene match: 13. Germline assignment: CDR1 LGHNA and CDR2 YSLEER. The CDR3 is made up of 16 amino acids. The CDR3 sequence: CASSQETSVFVGEQFF. The CDR3 nucleotides read TGCGCCAGCAGCCAGGAGACTAGCGTCTTCGTGGGTGAGCAGTTCTTC.

The V gene is TRBV7-2, the J gene TRBJ1-2; unclear D gene. This CDR3 is built from 14 residues. CDR1 SGHTA and CDR2 FQGNSA come from the germline V gene. The V end was cut by 1 base, the J end by 4 bases, with 10 bases between. The CDR3 reads CASSLGRNLYGYTF. CDR3 nucleotides: TGTGCCAGCAGCTTAGGGCGGAACCTCTATGGCTACACCTTC.

This chain's CDR3 is CASSEMIPGGPYNEQFF. CDR3 nucleotides: TGTGCCAGCAGTGAAATGATTCCAGGGGGTCCCTACAATGAGCAGTTCTTC. The chain is built from TRBV6-1 and TRBJ2-1, with 7 positions matching TRBD1. The CDR3 is 17 amino acids. V trimming: 2 bases; J trimming: 2 bases; junction bases outside the gene matches: 9. Germline CDR1 reads MNHNS; CDR2 reads SASEGT.

The J gene is TRBJ2-7, the V gene TRBV2, with 10 bases aligning to TRBD1. CDR3 length: 15 amino acids. The germline CDR1 and CDR2 sequences are SNHLY and FYNNEI. V was clipped by 6 bases and J by 0 bases; unmatched bases: 5. CDR3 amino acids: CASSVGQGSSYEQYF. In DNA, the CDR3 is TGTGCCAGCAGCGTGGGACAGGGGAGCTCCTACGAGCAGTACTTC.

The chain couples TRBV18 to TRBJ1-2; 7 bases are a match to TRBD1. This CDR3 is built from 15 residues. Germline loops: CDR1 KGHSH, CDR2 LQKENI. J gave up 3 bases and V 3 bases, and 7 bases lay outside the gene matches. The CDR3 here is CASSPQTGNYYGYTF. The CDR3 region has the DNA TGTGCCAGCTCACCTCAGACAGGGAATTACTATGGCTACACCTTC.

The V gene is TRBV7-3, the J gene TRBJ2-5; the D gene is possibly TRBD1 (6 bases). Germline assignment: CDR1 SGHTA and CDR2 FQGTGA. The CDR3 sequence is 16 residues long. The V gene lost 2 bases and the J gene lost 5 bases, with 18 bases spanning the gap. CDR3 protein: CASSLGRAGVRETQYF. CDR3 DNA: TGTGCCAGCAGCTTAGGGCGGGCAGGGGTTAGGGAGACCCAGTACTTC.

This chain joins TRBV7-2 and TRBJ1-5; D possibly corresponds to TRBD1 (6 bases). This CDR3 has 15 amino acids. Germline CDR1 is SGHTA and CDR2 is FQGNSA. Trimming stripped 1 base from V and 3 bases from J, with 10 bases between. The CDR3 spells CASSLEGHNNQPQHF. CDR3 nucleotides: TGTGCCAGCAGCTTAGAGGGACACAACAATCAGCCCCAGCATTTT.

The chain has TRBV9 and TRBJ2-3, with 10 bases fitting TRBD1. The germline V gene has CDR1 SGDLS and CDR2 YYNGEE. This CDR3 has 18 amino acids. V trimming: 0 bases; J trimming: 0 bases; junction bases outside the gene matches: 7. This chain's CDR3 is CASSVAGTGALSTDTQYF. In nucleotides, the CDR3 is TGTGCCAGCAGCGTAGCTGGGACAGGGGCCCTAAGCACAGATACGCAGTATTTT.

The chain carries TRBV29-1 and TRBJ2-7, with TRBD1 matching over 10 bases. CDR1 and CDR2 (germline): SQVTM, ANQGSEA. The CDR3 has 13 amino acids. With V trimmed by 1 base and J by 6 bases, 3 bases remained unmatched. DNA of the CDR3: TGCAGCGTTGAAGGACAGGGGGCGCGCGAGCAGTACTTC. Translation: CSVEGQGAREQYF.

The chain carries TRBV6-4 and TRBJ2-2; TRBD2 aligns across 9 bases. This CDR3 spans 15 amino acids. CDR1 is MRHNA, CDR2 SNTAGT, per germline. J was trimmed by 4 bases and V by 4 bases; bases with no gene match: 4. This chain's CDR3 is CASSVSGSSTGELFF. The CDR3 nucleotides read TGTGCCAGCAGTGTTAGCGGGAGCTCCACCGGGGAGCTGTTTTTT.

The rearrangement uses TRBV18 and TRBJ1-4; a possible D gene is TRBD1 (6 bases). Trimming shortened V by 5 bases and J by 4 bases, and 8 bases separated the two germline ends. Per germline, CDR1 KGHSH and CDR2 LQKENI. The CDR3 loop spans 13 amino acids. CDR3 DNA: TGTGCCAGCTCAAGGACAGTTAATGAAAAACTGTTTTTT. It encodes CASSRTVNEKLFF.

This clone was recorded a few times. The chain couples TRBV7-8 to TRBJ2-7; D remains unclear. The V gene lost 5 bases and the J gene lost 0 bases, with 8 bases spanning the gap. Germline V gene lookup returns CDR1 SGHVS and CDR2 FQNEAQ. This CDR3 has 13 residues. The CDR3 sequence is CASSPVSSYEQYF. The CDR3 bases are TGTGCCAGCAGCCCGGTTAGCTCCTACGAGCAGTACTTC.

The chain is built from TRBV6-5 and TRBJ2-5, with D unresolved. The DNA end is a closer match to TRBJ2-7, so the J assignment may be wrong. CDR3 size: 13 residues. Germline CDR1 MNHEY, CDR2 SVGAGI. In DNA, the CDR3 is TGTGCCAGCAGTCCTACGCTTTCCTACGAGCAGTACTTC. It translates to CASSPTLSYEQYF.

This clone has only a few counts. The chain joins TRBV5-4 to TRBJ1-1; no reliable D call. The CDR3 extends over 13 amino acids. Germline V gene sequence: CDR1 SGHNT, CDR2 YYREEE (reference sequence). Trimming left V 5 bases short and J 7 bases short, with 15 bases between. CDR3 protein: CASSTDPGGEAFF. The CDR3 bases are TGTGCCAGCAGTACCGACCCCGGAGGTGAAGCTTTCTTT.

The rearrangement links TRBV9 to TRBJ2-3, with no clear D. Looked up from germline, CDR1 is SGDLS and CDR2 is YYNGEE. V lost 4 bases, J lost 5 bases, and 8 bases lay in between. The CDR3 totals 12 residues. The CDR3 loop is CASSSLKDTQYF. The CDR3 DNA reads TGTGCCAGCAGCTCCCTTAAAGATACGCAGTATTTT.

V usage is TRBV6-1 and J usage is TRBJ1-5; a weak D match, TRBD1 (6 bases). There are 15 residues in the CDR3. Trimming removed 7 bases from V and 0 bases from J, with 13 bases in between. Germline V CDR1 and CDR2: MNHNS, SASEGT. The DNA for the CDR3 is TGTGCCAGCAACCCAACAGGGTCTAGCAATCAGCCCCAGCATTTT. Translated: CASNPTGSSNQPQHF.

This clone was counted only a few times. The chain joins TRBV28 to TRBJ1-1; the D gene is possibly TRBD1 (6 bases). V lost 3 bases and J lost 1, with 15 bases in between. This CDR3 region has 16 residues. Germline V CDR1 and CDR2: MDHEN, SYDVKM. CDR3 DNA sequence: TGTGCCAGCAGTTTTGAGGACAGTTTTTGGAACACTGAAGCTTTCTTT. It codes for CASSFEDSFWNTEAFF. The whole variable domain, filled in from reference TRBV28 and TRBJ1-1, reads DVKVTQSSRYLVKRTGEKVFLECVQDMDHENMFWYRQDPGLGLRLIYFSYDVKMKEKGDIPEGYSVSREKKERFSLILESASTNQTSMYLCASSFEDSFWNTEAFFGQGTRLTVV.

This clone turned up a few times. V and J are TRBV28 and TRBJ1-4; TRBD1 matches at 8 bases. The CDR3 covers 15 residues. Looked up from germline, CDR1 is MDHEN and CDR2 is SYDVKM. Trimming at V came to 5 bases and at J to 4 bases, leaving 6 bases not matched to a gene. CDR3 region: CASSLRTGSNEKLFF. The CDR3 DNA sequence: TGTGCCAGCAGTCTAAGGACAGGGAGTAATGAAAAACTGTTTTTT.

This chain connects TRBV28 to TRBJ1-3; D ambiguous. This CDR3 is 13 amino acids long. Trimming removed 0 bases at V and 7 bases at J, with 7 bases between. Germline CDR1 is MDHEN and CDR2 is SYDVKM. The CDR3 DNA is TGTGCCAGCAGTTTATGGCGGAAGAACACCATATATTTT. It yields the protein CASSLWRKNTIYF.

This clone has a single count. The rearrangement links TRBV2 to TRBJ2-5; 13 bases match TRBD2. The germline V gene encodes CDR1 SNHLY and CDR2 FYNNEI. The CDR3 spans 15 residues. V dropped 4 bases and J dropped 2; count of bases not matched to a gene: 1. In DNA, the CDR3 is TGTGCCAGCAGTGTGACTAGCGGGGGGCAAGAGACCCAGTACTTC. Protein: CASSVTSGGQETQYF. Looking up the rest from reference TRBV2 and TRBJ2-5 gives the full variable domain: EPEVTQTPSHQVTQMGQEVILRCVPISNHLYFYWYRQILGQKVEFLVSFYNNEISEKSEIFDDQFSVERPDGSNFTLKIRSTKLEDSAMYFCASSVTSGGQETQYFGPGTRLLVL.

This sequence joins TRBV19 and TRBJ2-7, with 7 bases that match TRBD1. After removal of 6 bases from V and 6 bases from J, the junction contained 8 bases not matched to a gene. This CDR3 comprises 13 residues. The germline CDR1 and CDR2 sequences are LNHDA and SQIVND (reference sequence). CDR3 loop: CASSITGVGEQYF. The DNA for the CDR3 is TGTGCCAGTAGCATTACAGGGGTTGGCGAGCAGTACTTC.

This chain connects TRBV7-9 to TRBJ2-1, with a possible D match to TRBD1 (6 bases). The CDR3 contains 14 residues. Per germline, CDR1 SEHNR and CDR2 FQNEAQ (reference sequence). V lost 7 bases, J lost 1 base, and 11 bases lay in between. The CDR3 is CASTPGTSYNEQFF. Written as DNA, the CDR3 is TGTGCCAGCACCCCGGGGACATCCTACAATGAGCAGTTCTTC.

The rearrangement joins TRBV19 to TRBJ1-1; 11 nucleotides match TRBD1. The germline V gene has CDR1 LNHDA and CDR2 SQIVND (reference sequence). This CDR3 comprises 17 residues. The J segment lost 2 bases and the V segment lost 6 bases, leaving 11 bases of the junction unmatched. The chain's CDR3 is CASRGAPGQGVNTEAFF. CDR3 DNA sequence: TGTGCCAGTAGAGGGGCCCCGGGACAGGGGGTAAACACTGAAGCTTTCTTT. Full variable domain (remainder filled in from reference TRBV19 and TRBJ1-1): DGGITQSPKYLFRKEGQNVTLSCEQNLNHDAMYWYRQDPGQGLRLIYYSQIVNDFQKGDIAEGYSVSREKKESFPLTVTSAQKNPTAFYLCASRGAPGQGVNTEAFFGQGTRLTVV.

The table lists this clone with a few counts. This sequence joins TRBV14 and TRBJ2-3, with a possible D match to TRBD1 (6 bases). The CDR3 runs 13 residues. V gave up 0 bases and J gave up 10 bases, with 11 bases separating them. Germline V CDR1 and CDR2: SGHDN, FVKESK. The CDR3 DNA is TGTGCCAGCAGCCAAGATAGGACAGTTCCGCAGTATTTT. This codes for CASSQDRTVPQYF.